This T cell receptor beta chain was captured by sequencing in a study of CD8 T cells in Susac syndrome. The study's findings and limits: Regarding the TCR sequencing and HLA analysis, the study admitted that a relatively small number of individuals were involved.

Germline-derived CDR1 and CDR2 are SGDLS and YYNGEE. The length of the CDR3 is 15 residues. V gave up 5 bases and J gave up 4 bases; unmatched junction bases: 10. After extraction with the RNeasy kit, 0.5 to 1 ug of the RNA was reverse transcribed using random hexamers. MiXCR was run by TCRdb on the immunoSEQ multiplex PCR reads, yielding one entry per CDR3 protein. The repertoire has approximately 80,000 distinct CDR3 sequences, approximately 94% of them found once; the top ten carry more than 0.4%. For this clonotype: What it binds is unknown.

The sample taken for sequencing was CD8+ T cells from PBMCs. The TCR comes from a human donor with Susac syndrome. V usage is TRBV9 and J usage is TRBJ2-3, with 7 positions matching TRBD2. CDR3 loop: CASREGTTGADTQYF. The CDR3 region has the DNA TGTGCCAGCAGGGAAGGGACTACCGGGGCAGATACGCAGTATTTT.